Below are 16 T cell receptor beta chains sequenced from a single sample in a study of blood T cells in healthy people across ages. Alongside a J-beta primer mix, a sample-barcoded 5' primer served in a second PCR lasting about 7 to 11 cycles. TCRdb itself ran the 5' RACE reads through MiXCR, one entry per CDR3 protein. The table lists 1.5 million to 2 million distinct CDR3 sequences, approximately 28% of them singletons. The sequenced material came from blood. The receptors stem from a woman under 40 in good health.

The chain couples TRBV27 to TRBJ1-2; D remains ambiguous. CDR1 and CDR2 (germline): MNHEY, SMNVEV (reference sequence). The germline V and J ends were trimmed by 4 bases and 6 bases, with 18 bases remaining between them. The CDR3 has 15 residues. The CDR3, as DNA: TGTGCCAGCAGTTCAACACCTAGACTATTCGATGGCTACACCTTC. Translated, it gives CASSSTPRLFDGYTF.

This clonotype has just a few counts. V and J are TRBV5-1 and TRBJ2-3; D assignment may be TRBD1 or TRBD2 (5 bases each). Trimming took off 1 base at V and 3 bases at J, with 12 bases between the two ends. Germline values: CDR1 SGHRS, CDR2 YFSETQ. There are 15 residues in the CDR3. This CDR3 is CASSLNRGVTDTQYF. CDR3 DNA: TGCGCCAGCAGCTTGAATCGAGGGGTAACAGATACGCAGTATTTT.

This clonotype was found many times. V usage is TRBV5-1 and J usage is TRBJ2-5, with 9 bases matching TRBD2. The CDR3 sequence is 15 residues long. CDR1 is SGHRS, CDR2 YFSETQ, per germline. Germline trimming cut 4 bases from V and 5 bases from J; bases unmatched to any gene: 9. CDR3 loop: CASSQERAGGETQYF. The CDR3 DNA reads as TGCGCCAGCAGCCAGGAGAGAGCGGGGGGCGAGACCCAGTACTTC.

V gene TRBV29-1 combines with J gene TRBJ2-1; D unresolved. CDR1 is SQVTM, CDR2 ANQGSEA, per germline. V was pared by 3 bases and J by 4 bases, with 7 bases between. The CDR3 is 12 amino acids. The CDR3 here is CSVDWQYNEQFF. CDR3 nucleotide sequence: TGCAGCGTTGATTGGCAGTACAATGAGCAGTTCTTC.

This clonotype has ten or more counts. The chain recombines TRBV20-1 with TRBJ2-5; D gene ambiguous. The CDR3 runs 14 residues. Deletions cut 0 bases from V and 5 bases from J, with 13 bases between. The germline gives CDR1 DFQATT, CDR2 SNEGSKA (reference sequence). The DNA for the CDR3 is TGCAGTGCTAGAGATCTGACCTCCGGGGAGACCCAGTACTTC. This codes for CSARDLTSGETQYF.

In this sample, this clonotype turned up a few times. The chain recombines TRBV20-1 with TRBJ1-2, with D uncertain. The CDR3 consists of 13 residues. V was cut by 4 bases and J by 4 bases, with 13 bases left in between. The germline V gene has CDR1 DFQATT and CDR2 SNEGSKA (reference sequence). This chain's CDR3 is CSATMGMIYGYTF. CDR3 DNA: TGCAGTGCTACTATGGGTATGATCTATGGCTACACCTTC.

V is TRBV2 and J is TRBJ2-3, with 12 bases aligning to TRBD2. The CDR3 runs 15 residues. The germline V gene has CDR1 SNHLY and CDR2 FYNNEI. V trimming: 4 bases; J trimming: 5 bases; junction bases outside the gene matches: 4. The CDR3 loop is CASSVPSGGVDTQYF. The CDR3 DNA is TGTGCCAGCAGTGTCCCTAGCGGGGGGGTAGATACGCAGTATTTT.

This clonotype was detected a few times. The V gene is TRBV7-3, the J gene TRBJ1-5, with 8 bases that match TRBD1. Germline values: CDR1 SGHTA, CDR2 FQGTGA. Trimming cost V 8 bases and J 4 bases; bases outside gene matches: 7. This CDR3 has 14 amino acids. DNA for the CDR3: TGTGCCAGCCGGACTCGACAGGGGAATCAGCCCCAGCATTTT. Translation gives CASRTRQGNQPQHF.

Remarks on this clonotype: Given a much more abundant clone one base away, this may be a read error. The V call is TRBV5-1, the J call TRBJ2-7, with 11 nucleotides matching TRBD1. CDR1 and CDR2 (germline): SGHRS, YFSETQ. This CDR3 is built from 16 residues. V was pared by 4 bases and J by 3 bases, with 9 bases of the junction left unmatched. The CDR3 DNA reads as TGCGCCAGCAGCCTCGGGACAGGGGGAGTAGACTACGAGCAGTACTTC. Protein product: CASSLGTGGVDYEQYF.

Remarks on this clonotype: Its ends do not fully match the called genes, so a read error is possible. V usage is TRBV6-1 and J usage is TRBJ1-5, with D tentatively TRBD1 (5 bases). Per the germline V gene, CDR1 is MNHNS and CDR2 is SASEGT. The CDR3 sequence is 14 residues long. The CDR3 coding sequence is TGTGCCGGCAGAGGCGGGGGGAACGTTCAGCCCCAGCATTTT. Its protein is CAGRGGGNVQPQHF.

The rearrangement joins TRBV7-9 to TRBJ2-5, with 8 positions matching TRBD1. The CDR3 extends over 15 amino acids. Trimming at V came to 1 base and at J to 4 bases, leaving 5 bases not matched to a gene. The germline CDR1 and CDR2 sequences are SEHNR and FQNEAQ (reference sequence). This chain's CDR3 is CASSLGRGLVETQYF. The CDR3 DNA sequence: TGTGCCAGCAGCTTAGGCAGGGGGCTCGTAGAGACCCAGTACTTC.

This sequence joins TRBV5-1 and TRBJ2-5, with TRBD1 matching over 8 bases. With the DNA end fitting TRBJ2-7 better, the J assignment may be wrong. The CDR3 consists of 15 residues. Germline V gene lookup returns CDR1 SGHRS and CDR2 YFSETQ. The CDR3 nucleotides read TGCGCCAGCTCACAAGGCCGGGACAGGAGTAACGAGCAGTACTTC. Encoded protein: CASSQGRDRSNEQYF.

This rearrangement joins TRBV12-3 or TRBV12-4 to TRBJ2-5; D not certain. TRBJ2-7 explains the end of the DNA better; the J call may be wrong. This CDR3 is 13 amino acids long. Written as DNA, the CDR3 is TGTGCCAGCAGTTTCGACGTCAGCTACGAGCAGTACTTC. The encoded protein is CASSFDVSYEQYF.

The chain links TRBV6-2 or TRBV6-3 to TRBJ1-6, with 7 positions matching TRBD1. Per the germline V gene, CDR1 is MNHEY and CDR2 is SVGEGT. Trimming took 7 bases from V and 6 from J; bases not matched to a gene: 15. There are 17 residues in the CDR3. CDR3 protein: CASTKGPGQSSNSPLHF. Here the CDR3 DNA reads TGTGCCAGCACCAAAGGACCGGGACAGTCCAGTAATTCACCCCTCCACTTT.

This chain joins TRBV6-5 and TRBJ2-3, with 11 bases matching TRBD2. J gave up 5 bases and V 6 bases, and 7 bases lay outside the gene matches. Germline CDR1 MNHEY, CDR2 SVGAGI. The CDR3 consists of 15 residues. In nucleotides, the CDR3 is TGTGCCAGCAGGGCCGGGACTAGCGGAAGAGATACGCAGTATTTT. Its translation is CASRAGTSGRDTQYF.

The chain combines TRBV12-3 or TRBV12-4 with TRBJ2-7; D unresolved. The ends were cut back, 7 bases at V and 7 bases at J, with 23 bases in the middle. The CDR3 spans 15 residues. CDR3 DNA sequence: TGTGCCAGCACCCTAACTATCGGTCCCTACAATGAGCAGTACTTC. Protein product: CASTLTIGPYNEQYF.